The rows below give T cell receptor beta chains drawn from one sample of a study of T cells in tuberculosis. Clones were read by immunoSEQ multiplex PCR, and TCRdb kept only the in-frame ones, dropping some. The sample records around 60,000 clones, 80% to 85% being singletons. Material for sequencing was CD1b-GMM tetramer-negative cells sorted from PBMCs. The receptors here all came from an adult woman with latent tuberculosis. CDR3s leave out the opening cysteine and the closing phenylalanine or tryptophan. Size is stated for part of the rows, as once, few or many counts, or as a class when the clone is expanded.

clone_size	v_call	j_call	cdr3_length	cdr3_aa
.	TRBV25-1	TRBJ1-2	14	ASSDSIGRAVYGYT
once	TRBV29-1	TRBJ2-3	12	SVVEGLNTDTQY
.	TRBV4-2	TRBJ2-7	13	ASSPLGGGALEQY
.	TRBV7-2	TRBJ1-3	14	ASSPGQGTAGNTIY
.	TRBV28	TRBJ2-1	15	AHSGLAAPSSYNEQF
.	TRBV4-3	TRBJ1-2	14	ASSQFWTGGLSGYT
.	TRBV28	TRBJ1-4	13	ASRTRQGRNEKLF
once	TRBV9	TRBJ2-1	14	ASSVAGGRTEFEQF
.	TRBV9	TRBJ2-5	13	ASSPRQGVRETQY
once	TRBV7-7	TRBJ2-1	11	ASSPRQRGEQF
once	TRBV27	TRBJ2-1	12	ASSPGTAGDEQF
.	TRBV6-1	TRBJ2-3	13	ASANSGLGTDTQY
.	TRBV2	TRBJ1-5	12	ASSGQATNQPQH
.	TRBV7-7	TRBJ2-5	12	ASTSNRGEETQY
.	TRBV5-4	TRBJ1-1	12	ASTGGQKNTEAF
.	TRBV28	TRBJ2-1	13	ASSFGLAEGNEQF
.	TRBV5-1	TRBJ2-3	13	ASSLGPKITDTQY
.	TRBV9	TRBJ1-3	12	ASSPGTGLNTIY
.	TRBV2	TRBJ2-7	11	ASSEPGLYEQY
.	TRBV19	TRBJ1-6	14	ASSPIQGADNSPLH
once	TRBV28	TRBJ1-2	13	ASSLWGTGRDGYT
.	TRBV4-2	TRBJ2-3	14	ASTPEGGASTDTQY
.	TRBV25-1	TRBJ1-1	9	AGRGAGQAF
.	TRBV19	TRBJ1-1	16	ASTKGGEWTTRNTEAF
.	TRBV28	TRBJ2-1	9	ASSSRWEQF
few	TRBV11-2	TRBJ2-1	13	ASSTQREPYNEQF
.	TRBV4-1	TRBJ2-1	14	ASSQLDIVSYNEQF
.	TRBV5-6	TRBJ2-3	12	ASSRLIAGAEQY
.	TRBV19	TRBJ2-2	12	ASEAGANTGELF
.	TRBV18	TRBJ2-7	12	ASSPEGSTYEQY
.	TRBV6-1	.	13	ASTPGASGRDEQY
once	TRBV7-8	TRBJ1-6	14	ASSLVQGPDNSPLH
.	TRBV18	TRBJ1-3	14	ASSLGTGRTGNTIY
.	TRBV5-4	TRBJ2-3	11	ASSLGTKDTQY
.	TRBV4-2	TRBJ1-4	14	ASSPGQGTFNEKLF
.	TRBV5-5	TRBJ1-4	13	ASSFRGGPDEKLF
once	TRBV30	TRBJ1-3	17	AWSTSHSRGRDNGNTIY
.	TRBV19	TRBJ1-1	13	ASTVMGTLNTEAF
.	TRBV6-6	TRBJ2-2	12	ASSYQGYTGELF
.	TRBV15	TRBJ1-5	14	ATRTGTGVSNQPQH
.	TRBV2	TRBJ1-4	13	ASQGGGGASQKLF
.	TRBV4-1	TRBJ1-3	11	ASSQGAGNTIY
.	TRBV7-2	TRBJ2-3	14	ASSLLAGGPGDTQY
.	TRBV19	TRBJ2-7	11	ASSIQREYEQY
few	TRBV6-6	TRBJ1-4	13	ASSPRRDRVEKLF
.	TRBV27	TRBJ1-1	16	ASSHDGQVFSGATEAF
.	TRBV7-2	TRBJ1-2	12	ASSARDRGFGYT
.	TRBV5-4	TRBJ1-2	11	ASSSDRGEYYT
.	TRBV5-5	TRBJ2-5	14	ASSIGTGSPQETQY
.	TRBV19	TRBJ2-2	10	ASSRTAGELF
.	TRBV6-1	TRBJ1-2	13	ASTETPARNYGYT
.	TRBV5-4	TRBJ2-7	14	ASSLNGLAGEDEQY
.	TRBV11-1	TRBJ2-1	14	ASSLNRDRVIYEQF